These T cell receptor beta chains were read from a single sample in a study of blood T cells in healthy people across ages. One entry per CDR3 protein, called by TCRdb with MiXCR from the 5' RACE reads. The sample holds 1.5 million to 1.9 million distinct CDR3 sequences, less than 45% seen once. The material sequenced was blood. The receptor set was obtained from a woman between 18 and 29 years old in good health. Both conserved end residues are part of each CDR3. D genes are given only for firm matches. Not all rows give a size; the values are once, few, many and, for expanded clones, a class.

TRBJ2-1 - TRBD2 TRBV6-1 15 CASRTSGLTYNEQFF TGTGCCAGCAGGACTAGCGGACTAACCTACAATGAGCAGTTCTTC
TRBJ2-7 - TRBD1 TRBV7-9 13 CASSRQGVYEQYF TGTGCCAGCAGCCGACAGGGGGTCTACGAGCAGTACTTC
TRBJ2-1 - - TRBV5-1 14 CASKVSGDYNEQFF TGCGCCAGCAAAGTCAGCGGAGACTACAATGAGCAGTTCTTC
TRBJ1-5 - - TRBV30 14 CAWSVRNGNQPQHF TGTGCCTGGAGTGTACGTAATGGGAATCAGCCCCAGCATTTT
TRBJ2-7 - TRBD2 TRBV2 13 CARTGTSGTEQYF TGTGCCAGGACCGGGACTAGCGGGACCGAGCAGTACTTC
TRBJ2-1 few TRBD2 TRBV5-1 15 CASSFTGTSSNEQFF TGCGCCAGCAGCTTCACCGGGACTAGCTCCAATGAGCAGTTCTTC
TRBJ1-4 once - TRBV11-3 14 CASSLVGSWEKLFF TGTGCCAGCAGCTTAGTCGGCAGTTGGGAAAAACTGTTTTTT
TRBJ2-5 - TRBD2 TRBV7-2 20 CASSFGGGFKEVALFSQQYF TGTGCCAGCAGCTTTGGGGGGGGGTTTAAGGAGGTAGCGTTGTTTTCTCAGCAGTACTTC
TRBJ2-5 once TRBD2 TRBV5-6 14 CASSAGLFYNEQYF TGTGCCAGCAGCGCGGGACTATTTTACAATGAGCAGTACTTC
TRBJ1-4 once - TRBV25-1 18 CASSESLHDRRVWEKLFF TGTGCCAGCAGTGAATCCCTCCATGACAGGCGGGTTTGGGAAAAACTGTTTTTT
TRBJ2-1 - TRBD2 TRBV5-1 16 CASSLARTSGSNGQFF TGCGCCAGCAGCTTGGCCCGGACTAGCGGGAGTAATGGGCAGTTCTTC
TRBJ2-3 - TRBD2 TRBV20-1 15 CSAWPGLAVSDTQYF TGCAGTGCTTGGCCGGGACTAGCGGTTTCAGATACGCAGTATTTT
TRBJ1-1 - TRBD1 TRBV27 15 CASSFDRANPPEAFF TGTGCCAGCAGTTTTGACAGGGCGAATCCTCCTGAAGCTTTCTTT
TRBJ2-1 few TRBD2 TRBV9 14 CASSGFSGIDEQFF TGTGCCAGCAGCGGTTTTAGCGGGATAGATGAGCAGTTCTTC
TRBJ2-7 - TRBD1 TRBV27 16 CASSSPGGIHPYEQYF TGTGCCAGCAGTTCTCCAGGGGGCATTCACCCCTACGAGCAGTACTTC
TRBJ1-5 few TRBD1 TRBV27 14 CASSTGVANQPQHF TGTGCCAGCAGTACAGGGGTTGCGAATCAGCCCCAGCATTTT
TRBJ2-5 - TRBD2 TRBV24-1 19 CATSDLSGIKLGPYNEQYF TGTGCCACCAGTGATTTGAGCGGGATTAAACTCGGTCCCTACAATGAGCAGTACTTC
TRBJ2-3 - TRBD2 TRBV9 16 CASSPRAYGGTDTQYF TGTGCCAGCAGCCCCCGGGCCTACGGGGGGACAGATACGCAGTATTTT
TRBJ1-1 many - TRBV10-3 11 CAFKRVTEAFF TGTGCCTTCAAACGAGTCACTGAAGCTTTCTTT
TRBJ1-1 - - TRBV7-2 12 CASSLRPAEAFF TGTGCCAGCAGCTTAAGGCCAGCTGAAGCTTTCTTT
TRBJ1-5 many - TRBV5-1 16 CASSPGADGSNQPQHF TGCGCCAGCAGCCCTGGCGCTGACGGTAGCAATCAGCCCCAGCATTTT
TRBJ1-5 - - TRBV6-1 11 CASSEAAQGHF TGTGCCAGCAGTGAAGCCGCACAAGGGCATTTT
TRBJ2-2 - - TRBV4-1 17 CASSPFSPQGSTGELFF TGCGCCAGCAGCCCTTTCTCACCCCAAGGTTCCACCGGGGAGCTGTTTTTT
TRBJ2-3 few TRBD2 TRBV28 16 CASSPRTSGWADTQYF TGTGCCAGCAGTCCCAGGACTAGCGGATGGGCAGATACGCAGTATTTT
TRBJ2-1 - - TRBV29-1 12 CSVVSLYNEQFF TGCAGCGTTGTGAGTCTCTACAATGAGCAGTTCTTC
TRBJ2-1 - - TRBV21-1 16 CASSRRGHLTYNEQFF TGTGCCAGCAGCCGTAGGGGACACTTGACTTACAATGAGCAGTTCTTC
TRBJ1-4 - TRBD1 TRBV20-1 15 CSANPGQGRYEKLFF TGCAGTGCTAACCCGGGACAGGGGCGGTATGAAAAACTGTTTTTT
TRBJ1-2 few - TRBV3-1 14 CASSHPGQRYGYTF TGTGCCAGCAGCCACCCGGGACAACGCTATGGCTACACCTTC
TRBJ1-1 few - TRBV10-3 14 CAITRVKGNTEAFF TGTGCCATCACAAGAGTAAAAGGGAACACTGAAGCTTTCTTT
TRBJ1-1 few - TRBV29-1 13 CSVGDTLTGRAFF TGCAGCGTTGGGGATACATTGACAGGTCGGGCTTTCTTT
TRBJ1-1 - TRBD1 TRBV20-1 12 CSAQGQVTEAFF TGCAGTGCCCAGGGACAGGTTACTGAAGCTTTCTTT
TRBJ2-3 - - TRBV18 15 CASSPKDSYTDTQYF TGTGCCAGCTCACCGAAGGACAGCTACACAGATACGCAGTATTTT
TRBJ1-1 once - TRBV28 13 CASSSAANTEAFF TGTGCCAGCAGCAGTGCAGCGAACACTGAAGCTTTCTTT
TRBJ2-5 few - TRBV6-1 11 CASRTTWEQYF TGTGCCAGCAGGACTACCTGGGAGCAGTACTTC
TRBJ2-6 - - TRBV12-3/TRBV12-4 15 CASSPISSGANVLTF TGTGCCAGCAGTCCAATTAGCTCTGGGGCCAACGTCCTGACTTTC
TRBJ2-3 many - TRBV4-3 14 CASSSRGNTDTQYF TGCGCCAGCAGCTCCAGGGGAAACACAGATACGCAGTATTTT
TRBJ2-3 few TRBD2 TRBV7-2 16 CASSPMTSGRADTQYF TGTGCCAGCAGCCCGATGACTAGCGGGAGGGCAGATACGCAGTATTTT
TRBJ2-7 few TRBD2 TRBV7-9 17 CASSATSGDVTISEQYF TGTGCCAGCAGCGCGACTAGCGGAGATGTGACGATCAGCGAGCAGTACTTC
TRBJ1-2 few - TRBV7-2 15 CASSSSRGTNYGYTF TGTGCCAGCAGCTCCTCCAGGGGCACTAACTATGGCTACACCTTC
TRBJ2-5 - - TRBV7-2 13 CASSLSRRDLQYF TGTGCCAGCAGCTTAAGTAGGCGGGACCTGCAGTACTTC
TRBJ2-1 - - TRBV20-1 13 CSARDYRSGEQFF TGCAGTGCTAGAGATTACAGGTCAGGCGAGCAGTTCTTC
TRBJ1-2 - - TRBV20-1 13 CSARDRGPRGYTF TGCAGTGCTAGAGATCGAGGGCCTCGGGGCTACACCTTC
TRBJ2-7 - - TRBV6-5 14 CASRYEEFPYEQYF TGTGCCAGCAGGTACGAGGAATTCCCCTACGAGCAGTACTTC
TRBJ2-3 few TRBD1 TRBV7-2 16 CASSTFGQGRSDTQYF TGTGCCAGCAGCACCTTCGGACAGGGAAGGTCAGATACGCAGTATTTT
TRBJ1-4 - - TRBV29-1 13 CSATDPANEKLFF TGCAGCGCAACAGATCCGGCTAATGAAAAACTGTTTTTT
TRBJ1-1 few - TRBV15 13 CATSSRENTEAFF TGTGCCACCAGCAGTCGGGAGAACACTGAAGCTTTCTTT
TRBJ2-3 few - TRBV11-2 13 CASSLGHGGLQYF TGTGCCAGCAGCTTAGGTCACGGGGGTTTGCAGTATTTT
TRBJ2-1 - TRBD2 TRBV7-2 15 CASRTSGRTYNEQFF TGTGCCAGCCGGACTAGCGGGAGAACTTACAATGAGCAGTTCTTC
TRBJ1-1 - - TRBV6-2/TRBV6-3 14 CASTPSGDDTEAFF TGTGCCAGCACCCCGAGTGGGGACGACACTGAAGCTTTCTTT
TRBJ2-7 - TRBD2 TRBV2 15 CASARGGLASHEQYF TGTGCCAGCGCCAGGGGGGGACTAGCGTCCCACGAGCAGTACTTC